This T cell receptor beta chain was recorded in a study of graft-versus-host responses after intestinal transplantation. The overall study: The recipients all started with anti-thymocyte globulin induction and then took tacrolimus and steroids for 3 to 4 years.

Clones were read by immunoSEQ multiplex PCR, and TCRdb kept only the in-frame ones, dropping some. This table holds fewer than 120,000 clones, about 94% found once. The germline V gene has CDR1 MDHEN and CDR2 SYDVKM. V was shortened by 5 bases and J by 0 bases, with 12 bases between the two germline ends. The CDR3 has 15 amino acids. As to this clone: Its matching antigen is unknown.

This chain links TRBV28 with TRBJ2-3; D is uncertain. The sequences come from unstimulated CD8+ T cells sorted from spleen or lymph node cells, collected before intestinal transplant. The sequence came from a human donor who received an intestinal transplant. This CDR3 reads CASSLRTVSTDTQYF. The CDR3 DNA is TGTGCCAGCAGTCTTAGGACGGTTAGCACAGATACGCAGTATTTT.